These T cell receptor beta chains were read from a single sample in a study of CD8 T cells in Susac syndrome. MiXCR was run by TCRdb on the immunoSEQ multiplex PCR reads, yielding one entry per CDR3 protein. Here the sample spans 150,000 or so distinct CDR3 sequences, 85% to 95% being singletons. The sample taken for sequencing was CD4+ T cells from PBMCs. These TCRs come from a human donor with Susac syndrome. CDR3s include the opening cysteine and the closing phenylalanine or tryptophan. A D gene is named only where the DNA matches it firmly. The size field is filled for only some rows; it gives once, few, many or a size class.

v_call: TRBV29-1
j_call: TRBJ2-1
clone_size: .
d_call: .
cdr3_aa: CSSRGLNEQFF
cdr3_nt: TGCAGCTCCCGGGGACTCAATGAGCAGTTCTTC

v_call: TRBV12-3/TRBV12-4
j_call: TRBJ2-4
clone_size: .
d_call: .
cdr3_aa: CASRSREAKNIQYF
cdr3_nt: TGTGCCAGCAGGTCCAGGGAAGCCAAAAACATTCAGTACTTC

v_call: TRBV27
j_call: TRBJ2-2
clone_size: .
d_call: .
cdr3_aa: CASSKLTGELFF
cdr3_nt: TGTGCCAGCAGTAAACTCACCGGGGAGCTGTTTTTT

v_call: TRBV7-8
j_call: TRBJ1-2
clone_size: .
d_call: TRBD1
cdr3_aa: CASSSRQGTYGYTF
cdr3_nt: TGTGCCAGCAGCTCAAGACAGGGGACCTATGGCTACACCTTC

v_call: TRBV20-1
j_call: TRBJ2-2
clone_size: .
d_call: .
cdr3_aa: CSAREGIGELFF
cdr3_nt: TGCAGTGCTAGAGAGGGGATCGGGGAGCTGTTTTTT

v_call: TRBV20-1
j_call: TRBJ2-7
clone_size: .
d_call: TRBD1
cdr3_aa: CSASWGQGLTYEQYF
cdr3_nt: TGCAGTGCTAGTTGGGGACAGGGATTAACCTACGAGCAGTACTTC

v_call: TRBV11-2
j_call: TRBJ1-2
clone_size: .
d_call: .
cdr3_aa: CASSYSTYGYTF
cdr3_nt: TGTGCCAGCAGCTATTCGACTTATGGCTACACCTTC

v_call: TRBV4-3
j_call: TRBJ1-1
clone_size: once
d_call: .
cdr3_aa: CASSHRVGTEAFF
cdr3_nt: TGCGCCAGCAGCCACAGGGTCGGGACTGAAGCTTTCTTT

v_call: TRBV20-1
j_call: TRBJ1-2
clone_size: .
d_call: TRBD1
cdr3_aa: CSARNRGPNYGYTF
cdr3_nt: TGCAGTGCTCGGAACAGGGGCCCTAACTATGGCTACACCTTC

v_call: TRBV25-1
j_call: TRBJ1-5
clone_size: .
d_call: .
cdr3_aa: CASSEPGDQPQHF
cdr3_nt: TGTGCCAGCAGTGAGCCGGGGGATCAGCCCCAGCATTTT